This T cell receptor beta chain was captured in a study of blood T cell repertoires in COVID-19. Recruitment covered about 25 US areas and drew participants whose ages spanned roughly 18 to 100 years. Recovery meant two consecutive negative NP/OP PCR tests, professional clearance, or resolved symptoms. Authors' data handling: Nucleated cell number was recorded as an estimate derived from reference gene primer amplification. Only in-frame clones appear in the TCRdb table, and some are missing; sequencing was by immunoSEQ multiplex PCR. The DNA gave D and trimming, while V, J and clone size come from that table. The repertoire holds approximately 300,000 clones, with more than 90% as singletons. There are 15 residues in the CDR3. V dropped 5 bases and J dropped 7; count of bases not matched to a gene: 6. The germline V gene encodes CDR1 LGHNA and CDR2 YSLEER. A few counts support this clone.

The chain is built from TRBV4-3 and TRBJ1-5, with 12 bases aligning to TRBD1. Sequencing was carried out using PBMCs or T cells enriched from blood (not recorded which). The TCR was taken from a man in his fifties or sixties who had recovered from COVID-19. CDR3 DNA: TGCGCCAGCAGCTGGGACAGGGGGCGAGGGCAGCCCCAGCATTTT. Residues: CASSWDRGRGQPQHF.